This entry concerns a single T cell receptor (beta chain). This clone's antigen is unknown. No much larger clone exists at a distance of one base, and base qualities are not known. The protocol used for the library was PCR. The sample was run on an Illumina HiSeq 2500. To normalize quantification of the TCRbeta repertoire, the TCR libraries were built with molecular barcoding that relied on unique molecular identifiers. The public reads were reprocessed in TCRdb via fastp at Q25 and MiXCR, keeping in-frame beta chains. Rows are unified per CDR3 protein, each entry keeping the most common DNA and genes. The sample table records around 490,000 distinct CDR3 sequences; about an eighth of these occur just once. Roughly 15% of the sample is in the top ten clones. The data stem from a study of T-cell reconstitution after alpha-beta-depleted transplantation in children (dated by TCRdb to between 2015 and 2016). Context from the whole study: The study quantitatively tracked T-cell immune reconstitution after TCRalphabeta/CD19-depleted allogeneic hematopoietic cell transplantation in children using TCR repertoire profiling. Paper-wide results and their limitations: In some patients, the high TCRbeta diversity seen at day 60 was put down to recipient T cells and intrathymic progenitors that had survived conditioning. Over the following months the frequencies of hyperexpanded clones went down, and after one year T-cell counts and TCRbeta diversity were mostly credited to newly produced T cells. The apparently early alphabetaT-cell count recovery about two months after transplant was reportedly dependent on only several hundred rapidly expanded clones derived from non-depleted graft cells.

The treatment or condition tag for this specimen amounts to: allogeneic hematopoietic cell transplantation with graft depleted of TCRalphabeta T cells and CD19 B cells. The children who served as transplant recipients had been given grafts of TCRalphabeta/CD19-depleted allogeneic hematopoietic cells. Taken from the germline V gene (reference sequence), the CDR1 and CDR2 loops are LGHDT and YNNKEL. The CDR3 contains 13 residues, cysteine and phenylalanine counted. The only DNA kept is the CDR3, 39 bases in frame from the first base. Trimming removed 3 bases from V and 0 bases from J, leaving 5 bases between the germline ends.

The clonotype was recovered from a female patient between 2 and 10 years old who had a stem cell transplant for aplastic anemia, so the T cells may come from the graft donor. Sequencing was performed on PBMCs, mostly from graft donor cells, taken 180 days after TCRalphabeta/CD19-depleted stem cell transplant. The receptor chain draws on TRBV3-1 and TRBJ1-2, with the D gene too uncertain to name. The nucleotides read TGTGCCAGCAGCCACGGAACTAACTATGGCTACACCTTC. Its product reads: CASSHGTNYGYTF.